Below are 3 T cell receptor beta chains sequenced from a single sample in a study of T-cell memory formation after mild COVID-19. TCRdb reprocessed the 5' RACE reads with MiXCR, giving one entry per CDR3 protein. The data contain around 300,000 distinct CDR3 sequences, roughly 21% of them singletons. The sequenced sample consisted of PBMCs or a T cell subset sorted from them (not recorded which). These receptors were taken from a man between 18 and 35 years old who had mild COVID-19 (a few samples of this study predate the infection). Cell type and time point are not known.

This clonotype was recorded a few times. The CDR3 spells CASSHLGGNSSTDTQYF. CDR3 in DNA: TGCGCCAGCAGTCACCTGGGGGGGAACTCAAGCACAGATACGCAGTATTTT. J is TRBJ2-3 and V is TRBV23-1, with 7 bases that match TRBD2. TRBV23-1 is given ORF status, its function remaining uncertain. J gave up 0 bases and V 3 bases, and 9 bases lay outside the gene matches. The CDR3 runs to 17 residues.

V and J are TRBV25-1 and TRBJ2-3; tentative D call: TRBD1 (6 bases). The CDR3 has 13 amino acids. Germline CDR1 MGHDK, CDR2 SYGVNS. Trimming removed 8 bases from V and 0 bases from J, with 9 bases in between. The CDR3 spells CASHGQSTDTQYF. DNA for the CDR3: TGTGCCAGCCATGGACAGAGCACAGATACGCAGTATTTT.

This clonotype was detected many times. The V gene is TRBV5-1, the J gene TRBJ1-3, with D unclear. The V gene lost 5 bases and the J gene lost 0 bases, with 9 bases spanning the gap. Germline values: CDR1 SGHRS, CDR2 YFSETQ. The CDR3 consists of 14 residues. In DNA, the CDR3 is TGCGCCAGCAGTGGCGGGAGCTCTGGAAACACCATATATTTT. Encoded protein: CASSGGSSGNTIYF.